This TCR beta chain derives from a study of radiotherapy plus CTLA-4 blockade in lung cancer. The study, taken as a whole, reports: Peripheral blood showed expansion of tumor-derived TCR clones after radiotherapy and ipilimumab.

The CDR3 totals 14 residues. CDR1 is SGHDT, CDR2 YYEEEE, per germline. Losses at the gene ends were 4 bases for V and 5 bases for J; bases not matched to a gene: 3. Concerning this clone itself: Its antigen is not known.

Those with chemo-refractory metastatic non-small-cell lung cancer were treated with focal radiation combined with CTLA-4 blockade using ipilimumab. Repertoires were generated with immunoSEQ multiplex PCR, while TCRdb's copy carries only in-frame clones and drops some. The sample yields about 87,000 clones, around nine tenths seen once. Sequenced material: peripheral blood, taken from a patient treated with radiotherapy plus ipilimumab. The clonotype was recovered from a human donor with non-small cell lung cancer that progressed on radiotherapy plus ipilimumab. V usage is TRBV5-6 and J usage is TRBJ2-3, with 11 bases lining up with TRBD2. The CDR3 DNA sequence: TGTGCCAGCAGCCTACTAGCGGGAGAAGATACGCAGTATTTT. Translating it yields CASSLLAGEDTQYF.